These T cell receptor beta chains were read from a single sample in a study of siplizumab effects on memory and regulatory T cells. Repertoires were generated with immunoSEQ multiplex PCR, while TCRdb's copy carries only in-frame clones and drops some. This table has roughly 64,000 clones, about 96% appearing once. Sample: naive CD8+ T cells sorted from blood. These receptors originate from a human donor in good health. The CDR3 runs from the conserved cysteine through the conserved F or W. A D gene is named only where the DNA matches it firmly. Not every row has a clone size; where given, it reads once, few, many or a size class.

j_call | clone_size | v_call | d_call | cdr3_nt | cdr3_aa
TRBJ2-3 | - | TRBV11-1 | - | TGTGCCAGCAGCTTAGTATCCACGACAGATACGCAGTATTTT | CASSLVSTTDTQYF
TRBJ2-7 | - | TRBV11-2 | - | TGTGCCAGCAGCTTAGAGGAATACGAGCAGTACTTC | CASSLEEYEQYF
TRBJ2-7 | - | TRBV7-2 | - | TGTGCCAGCAGCCACATCTACGAGCAGTACTTC | CASSHIYEQYF
TRBJ2-5 | - | TRBV5-1 | - | TGCGCCAGCAGCTTGGTTGGGGGGCTCCAAGAGACCCAGTACTTC | CASSLVGGLQETQYF
TRBJ1-3 | - | TRBV11-2 | - | TGTGCCAGCAGCTTAGGGGCAGGGATTAGTGGAAACACCATATATTTT | CASSLGAGISGNTIYF
TRBJ2-1 | - | TRBV7-6 | - | TGTGCCAGCAGCTTGACACCTAGCTCCTACAATGAGCAGTTCTTC | CASSLTPSSYNEQFF
TRBJ2-1 | - | TRBV7-9 | - | TGTGCCAGCAGCCCAGGGACCCCTAATGAGCAGTTCTTC | CASSPGTPNEQFF
TRBJ1-5 | - | TRBV7-6 | - | TGTGCCAGCAGCTTAGGAACGGGGTGGGGTCAGCCCCAGCATTTT | CASSLGTGWGQPQHF
TRBJ2-7 | - | TRBV19 | - | TGTGCCAGTAGTCAATTAGTCGGACTCTCCTACGAGCAGTACTTC | CASSQLVGLSYEQYF
TRBJ1-1 | - | TRBV19 | - | TGTGCCAGTAGTATGATCATTACTGAAGCTTTCTTT | CASSMIITEAFF
TRBJ1-2 | - | TRBV28 | TRBD1 | TGTGCCAGCAGTTCCCCCCTCAGGGGGGCCCATGGCTACACCTTC | CASSSPLRGAHGYTF
TRBJ2-1 | - | TRBV7-6 | - | TGTGCCAGCAGCTTAGACGGTAGGGGCCAGGGATACAATGAGCAGTTCTTC | CASSLDGRGQGYNEQFF
TRBJ1-2 | - | TRBV9 | - | TGTGCCAGCAGCGTAGGGGAGGGCTACACCTTC | CASSVGEGYTF
TRBJ2-5 | - | TRBV19 | TRBD1 | TGTGCCAGTAGTGGTACAGGGGACCAAGAGACCCAGTACTTC | CASSGTGDQETQYF
TRBJ2-3 | - | TRBV7-6 | - | TGTGCCAGCAGCTTAGTACCAGGGGAAGATACGCAGTATTTT | CASSLVPGEDTQYF
TRBJ1-3 | - | TRBV6-1 | - | TGTGCCAGCAGTGACGGGCAGAGCTCTGGAAACACCATATATTTT | CASSDGQSSGNTIYF
TRBJ1-2 | once | TRBV6-5 | - | TGTGCCAGCAGTCTCGGAGGGACCCGGTGGGGCTACACCTTC | CASSLGGTRWGYTF
TRBJ2-1 | - | TRBV19 | TRBD2 | TGTGCCAGTAGTATTGGTAGCGGGGTGAATGAGCAGTTCTTC | CASSIGSGVNEQFF
TRBJ1-2 | - | TRBV6-5 | - | TGTGCCAGCAGTTACTCGCGGGATGGCTACACCTTC | CASSYSRDGYTF
TRBJ1-2 | - | TRBV4-3 | TRBD1 | TGCGCCAGCAGCCAAGATAAATACTTTACCGGGACAGGGGTCGATGGCTACACCTTC | CASSQDKYFTGTGVDGYTF
TRBJ2-1 | - | TRBV11-3 | - | TGTGCCAGCAGCGTAGACAACTACAATGAGCAGTTCTTC | CASSVDNYNEQFF
TRBJ2-7 | - | TRBV10-1 | - | TGCGCCAGCAGTGATGGGGACCTAGACTACGAGCAGTACTTC | CASSDGDLDYEQYF
TRBJ2-3 | - | TRBV6-1 | - | TGTGCCAGCCGGCAGGGCCTCACAGATACGCAGTATTTT | CASRQGLTDTQYF
TRBJ2-7 | - | TRBV29-1 | - | TGCAGCGGAGGTCCAGAGTCCTACGAGCAGTACTTC | CSGGPESYEQYF
TRBJ1-1 | - | TRBV5-1 | - | TGCGCCAGCAGCCAGAAAATGACAGCCATGAACACTGAAGCTTTCTTT | CASSQKMTAMNTEAFF
TRBJ1-2 | - | TRBV27 | - | TGTGCCAGCAGTCCCGGCGGAGGGGGCTACACCTTC | CASSPGGGGYTF
TRBJ2-7 | - | TRBV27 | TRBD1 | TGTGCCAGCAGTTTGGGACAGAACTACGAGCAGTACTTC | CASSLGQNYEQYF
TRBJ2-2 | - | TRBV5-8 | - | TGTGCCAGCAGCAGACTAGCGAACACCGGGGAGCTGTTTTTT | CASSRLANTGELFF
TRBJ2-1 | - | TRBV5-6 | - | TGTGCCAGCAGCTTCGGGGCGGGCTACAATGAGCAGTTCTTC | CASSFGAGYNEQFF
TRBJ2-7 | - | TRBV5-1 | - | TGCGCCAGCAGCTTGTCGGGTGAGCAGTACTTC | CASSLSGEQYF
TRBJ2-7 | once | TRBV28 | - | TGTGCCAGCTACAGGCAACCAGGACACTACGAGCAGTACTTC | CASYRQPGHYEQYF
TRBJ1-5 | - | TRBV27 | TRBD1 | TGTGCCAGCAGTTTACAGGGGGTTGGGAATCAGCCCCAGCATTTT | CASSLQGVGNQPQHF
TRBJ1-2 | - | TRBV6-6 | - | TGTGCCAGCAGTTACCTAGGGACCCAAGAAGGCTACACCTTC | CASSYLGTQEGYTF
TRBJ2-5 | - | TRBV28 | TRBD2 | TGTGCCAGCAGTCTCGGGGGGGCAGGGGAGACCCAGTACTTC | CASSLGGAGETQYF
TRBJ2-5 | - | TRBV5-6 | TRBD2 | TGTGCCAGCAGCTCCTCTTTGGCGGCGGGGGGCCCCGCGGCAGAGACCCAGTACTTC | CASSSSLAAGGPAAETQYF
TRBJ2-7 | - | TRBV19 | TRBD2 | TGTGCCAGTAGTATCTCTAGCGGGGGGATCAACGAGCAGTACTTC | CASSISSGGINEQYF
TRBJ1-1 | - | TRBV9 | - | TGTGCCAGCAGCGTAGCACCCGGGGGCGGAACTGAAGCTTTCTTT | CASSVAPGGGTEAFF
TRBJ2-7 | - | TRBV7-3 | TRBD2 | TGTGCCAGCAGCCCAAATAGCGGGCCCGGCGTAGAGCAGTACTTC | CASSPNSGPGVEQYF
TRBJ1-5 | - | TRBV9 | - | TGTGCCAGCAACCCGAACGGAGGCAATCAGCCCCAGCATTTT | CASNPNGGNQPQHF
TRBJ1-6 | - | TRBV13 | - | TGTGCCAGCAGGATCCTGGGTTCACCCCTCCACTTT | CASRILGSPLHF
TRBJ1-1 | - | TRBV19 | - | TGTGCCAGTAGTATATGGGAGGGGCTTACTGAAGCTTTCTTT | CASSIWEGLTEAFF
TRBJ1-2 | - | TRBV9 | - | TGTGCCAGCAGCCACAGCACCTCGGGGAGGCAGGGGATTGGCTACACCTTC | CASSHSTSGRQGIGYTF
TRBJ2-3 | - | TRBV10-3 | TRBD2 | TGTGCCATCACGCCGGGACTAGTCTCAGATACGCAGTATTTT | CAITPGLVSDTQYF
TRBJ1-2 | - | TRBV6-5 | TRBD1 | TGTGCCAGCAGCGACGGGACAGGGGGGTACTATGGCTACACCTTC | CASSDGTGGYYGYTF
TRBJ2-4 | - | TRBV5-4 | - | TGTGCCAGCAGCTTGTCCGGGGCGGGGTTTAAGATTCAGTACTTC | CASSLSGAGFKIQYF
TRBJ2-7 | - | TRBV27 | TRBD1 | TGTGCCAGCAGTTACCCTGGGACAGGGATCTACGAGCAGTACTTC | CASSYPGTGIYEQYF
TRBJ2-7 | - | TRBV6-1 | - | TGTGCCAGCAGTGAAATCGAGCAGTACTTC | CASSEIEQYF
TRBJ2-2 | - | TRBV29-1 | TRBD2 | TGCAGCGCCCCTAGCGGGGGAGGGCCCGGGGAGCTGTTTTTT | CSAPSGGGPGELFF
TRBJ2-5 | - | TRBV4-1 | - | TGCGCCAGCAGCCAAGACGCCGGGGCCCAGTACTTC | CASSQDAGAQYF
TRBJ2-1 | - | TRBV6-6 | - | TGTGCCAGCAGTTATCCCCCGACAGCCAATGAGCAGTTCTTC | CASSYPPTANEQFF
TRBJ2-3 | - | TRBV4-3 | - | TGCGCCAGCAGCCAGGACAAGATACCGGCAGATACGCAGTATTTT | CASSQDKIPADTQYF
TRBJ2-7 | - | TRBV11-3 | - | TGTGCCAGCAGCCCGGACGCATTTTCCTACGAGCAGTACTTC | CASSPDAFSYEQYF
TRBJ2-2 | - | TRBV7-6 | TRBD2 | TGTGCCAGCAGCTCCGAGGTCGGGGGGTCCGGGGAGCTGTTTTTT | CASSSEVGGSGELFF
TRBJ2-5 | - | TRBV18 | - | TGTGCCAGCTCACCAGCTGTCTACCAAGAGACCCAGTACTTC | CASSPAVYQETQYF
TRBJ1-2 | - | TRBV5-1 | - | TGCGCCAGCAGCTTGGAGGCCGCTAACTATGGCTACACCTTC | CASSLEAANYGYTF
TRBJ2-3 | - | TRBV5-1 | TRBD2 | TGCGCCAGCAGCTTGTCAGTAGCGGGGGCCCCCGCTAGCACAGATACGCAGTATTTT | CASSLSVAGAPASTDTQYF